Following are 2 T cell receptor beta chains from one sample sequenced in a study of PD-L1 blockade in urothelial cancer. Repertoires were generated with immunoSEQ multiplex PCR, while TCRdb's copy carries only in-frame clones and drops some. The sample consists of about 37,000 clones, 82% of them appearing once. Sequenced here: PBMCs, sampled around atezolizumab (anti-PD-L1) treatment. The receptors here all came from a man between 60 and 75 years old with urothelial cancer.

The chain uses TRBV11-2 and TRBJ1-4; TRBD1 matches 9 bases. Trimming cost V 0 bases and J 8 bases; bases outside gene matches: 7. The CDR3 length is 16 residues. The germline V gene encodes CDR1 SGHAT and CDR2 FQNNGV. The CDR3 loop reads CASSLDGGQGGEKLFF. Here the CDR3 DNA reads TGTGCCAGCAGCTTAGATGGGGGACAGGGAGGGGAAAAACTGTTTTTT.

This chain links TRBV19 with TRBJ1-1; 9 bases are shared with TRBD1. The CDR3 runs 14 residues. J lost 2 bases, V lost 6 bases, and 4 bases had no gene match. The germline gives CDR1 LNHDA, CDR2 SQIVND (reference sequence). The CDR3: CASRWTGANTEAFF. In nucleotides, the CDR3 is TGTGCCAGTAGATGGACAGGGGCTAACACTGAAGCTTTCTTT.